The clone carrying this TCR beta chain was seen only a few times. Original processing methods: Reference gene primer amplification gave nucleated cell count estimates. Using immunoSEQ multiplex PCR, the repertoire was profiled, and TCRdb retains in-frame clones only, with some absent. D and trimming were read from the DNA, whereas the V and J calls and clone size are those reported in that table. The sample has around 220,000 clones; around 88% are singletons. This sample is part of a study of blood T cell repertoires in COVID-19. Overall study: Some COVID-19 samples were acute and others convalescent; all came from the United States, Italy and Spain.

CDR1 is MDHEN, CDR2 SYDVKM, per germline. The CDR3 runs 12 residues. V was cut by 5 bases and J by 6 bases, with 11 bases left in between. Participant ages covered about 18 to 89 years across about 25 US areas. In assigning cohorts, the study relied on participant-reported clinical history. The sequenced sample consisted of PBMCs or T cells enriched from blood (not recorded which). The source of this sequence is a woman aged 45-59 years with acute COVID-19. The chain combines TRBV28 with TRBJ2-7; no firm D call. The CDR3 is CASSAPLGEQYF. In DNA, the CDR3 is TGTGCCAGCAGTGCGCCTCTCGGCGAGCAGTACTTC.